The 23 T cell receptor beta chains below were found in one sample sequenced in a study of blood T cell repertoires in COVID-19. Method: immunoSEQ multiplex PCR; TCRdb's copy keeps in-frame clones and lacks some. Of 250,000 to 300,000 clones listed, around 84% are singletons. Source material: PBMCs or T cells enriched from blood (not recorded which). The receptors here all came from a man between 25 and 39 years old with acute COVID-19.

The table lists this clone with a few counts. The chain combines TRBV5-1 with TRBJ1-5, with D perhaps matching TRBD1 (6 bases). This CDR3 has 15 residues. Germline V gene sequence: CDR1 SGHRS, CDR2 YFSETQ. V lost 5 bases to trimming and J lost 1 base, with 13 bases between them. The CDR3 spells CASRAGVGSNQPQHF. The CDR3 coding sequence is TGCGCCAGCAGGGCAGGGGTCGGAAGCAATCAGCCCCAGCATTTT.

The chain is built from TRBV11-3 and TRBJ2-7; D gene unclear. CDR1 is SGHNT, CDR2 YENEEA, per germline. Trimming stripped 3 bases from V and 0 bases from J, with 6 bases between. The CDR3 loop spans 13 amino acids. CDR3 nucleotides: TGTGCCAGCAGCTTGCGGATCTCCTACGAGCAGTACGTC. Translating gives CASSLRISYEQYV.

The chain links TRBV27 to TRBJ1-5; 7 bases map to TRBD1. The CDR3 extends over 15 amino acids. J was trimmed by 4 bases and V by 5 bases; bases with no gene match: 8. Germline loops: CDR1 MNHEY, CDR2 SMNVEV (reference sequence). CDR3 in amino acids: CASSPWDSLNQPQHF. The CDR3 nucleotides read TGTGCCAGCAGTCCATGGGACAGTCTGAATCAGCCCCAGCATTTT.

This clone showed up just once. J is TRBJ1-4 and V is TRBV7-6; D is perhaps TRBD1 (5 bases). The V end was cut by 2 bases, the J end by 8 bases, with 15 bases between. The CDR3 spans 15 residues. Germline lookup yields CDR1 SGHVS and CDR2 FNYEAQ. The CDR3, as DNA: TGTGCCAGCAGCTTATCGTCGGGGGGGGAGGAAAAACTGTTTTTT. Translation gives CASSLSSGGEEKLFF.

The chain joins TRBV3-1 (or the pseudogene TRBV3-2) to TRBJ2-1; TRBD2 aligns across 13 bases. Losses at the gene ends were 4 bases for V and 4 bases for J; bases not matched to a gene: 7. CDR1 is LGHDT and CDR2 is YNNKEL in the germline V gene (reference sequence). The length of the CDR3 is 17 residues. The CDR3 nucleotides are TGTGCCAGCAGCCCCCGACTAGCGGGGGGATCATACAATGAGCAGTTCTTC. Amino acids: CASSPRLAGGSYNEQFF.

This sequence joins TRBV3-1 (or the pseudogene TRBV3-2) and TRBJ2-3; 9 positions agree with TRBD2. This CDR3 region has 15 residues. CDR1 is LGHDT, CDR2 YNNKEL, per germline (reference sequence). The V gene end was trimmed by 3 bases and the J gene end by 2 bases; junction bases not matched to a gene: 3. The CDR3 spells CASSHGGGATDTQYF. CDR3 in DNA: TGTGCCAGCAGCCATGGCGGGGGGGCCACAGATACGCAGTATTTT.

This clone was detected only once. The chain combines TRBV6-5 with TRBJ2-7; possibly TRBD2 for D (5 bases). The CDR3 consists of 12 residues. V was pared by 6 bases and J by 5 bases, with 11 bases between. Germline assignment: CDR1 MNHEY and CDR2 SVGAGI. CDR3 sequence reads: CASSQDGNEQYV. The CDR3 bases are TGTGCCAGCAGCCAGGACGGGAACGAGCAGTACGTC.

This chain joins TRBV6-5 and TRBJ1-3; maybe TRBD1 (5 bases). The V gene's germline CDR1 is MNHEY and CDR2 SVGAGI. The length of the CDR3 is 15 residues. V was shortened by 7 bases and J by 0 bases, with 13 bases between the two germline ends. CDR3 DNA sequence: TGTGCCAGCACCGTAGACAGAAGCTCTGGAAACACCATATATTTT. Its protein is CASTVDRSSGNTIYF.

This clone was seen a few times. This chain uses TRBV7-8 with TRBJ1-2; maybe TRBD1 (6 bases). V lost 2 bases and J lost 7, with 14 bases in between. Germline CDR1 and CDR2: SGHVS and FQNEAQ. The CDR3 is 14 amino acids. This CDR3 reads CASSLWLQGFGYTF. The CDR3 DNA sequence: TGTGCCAGCAGCTTATGGCTGCAGGGGTTTGGCTACACCTTC.

In its sample, this clone was seen once. In DNA, the CDR3 is TGTGCCAGCAGCCCCCGCGGGGGGAACTACAATGAGCAGTTCTTC. This gives the protein CASSPRGGNYNEQFF. The chain combines TRBV5-4 with TRBJ2-1, with 8 bases lining up with TRBD2. Per the germline V gene, CDR1 is SGHNT and CDR2 is YYREEE (reference sequence). The trim removed 4 bases at V and 3 bases at J, leaving 6 bases unmatched. There are 15 residues in the CDR3.

The rearrangement links TRBV7-5 to TRBJ1-2; TRBD1, the D gene given by the table, was not confirmed from the DNA. TRBV7-5 is a pseudogene segment. The CDR3 totals 15 residues. The DNA for the CDR3 is TGTGTCAGAAGCCTTAGGTACCAGGGAAGGTATGGCTACACCTTC. Its protein is CVRSLRYQGRYGYTF.

The chain recombines TRBV6-1 with TRBJ2-7; D is unclear. Trimming stripped 2 bases from V and 0 bases from J, with 2 bases between. Germline CDR1 MNHNS, CDR2 SASEGT. CDR3 length: 12 amino acids. The CDR3 DNA is TGTGCCAGCAGTGAATACTCCTACGAGCAGTACGTC. Amino acid sequence: CASSEYSYEQYV.

The count of this clone is one. The rearrangement links TRBV28 to TRBJ1-2, with D unresolved. The V and J ends lost 5 bases and 9 bases respectively, with 7 bases between them. CDR3 length equals 10 residues. In germline, CDR1 is MDHEN, CDR2 SYDVKM. CDR3 nucleotides: TGTGCCAGCAGTGGGAGACGCTACACCTTC. Protein: CASSGRRYTF.

This chain uses TRBV12-3 or TRBV12-4 with TRBJ1-3; 8 bases line up with TRBD1. J gave up 10 bases and V 8 bases, and 10 bases lay outside the gene matches. This CDR3 has 13 amino acids. In DNA, the CDR3 is TGTGCCAGCTGGACAGGGAGATTGGAGACCATATATTTT. The encoded protein is CASWTGRLETIYF.

This clone was found once. V usage is TRBV19 and J usage is TRBJ2-6; 7 bases are shared with TRBD1. The germline V gene encodes CDR1 LNHDA and CDR2 SQIVND (reference sequence). The CDR3 runs to 20 residues. V lost 5 bases, J lost 0 bases, and 16 bases stayed unmatched. The CDR3 region has the DNA TGTGCCAGTAGTTTCCCCCCCCCGGGACAGACATCCTCTGGGGCCAACGTCCTGACTTTC. This sequence encodes CASSFPPPGQTSSGANVLTF.

This clone was found once. The chain employs TRBV18 and TRBJ2-1; 9 bases fit TRBD2. Germline assignment: CDR1 KGHSH and CDR2 LQKENI. This CDR3 has 16 amino acids. The V gene end was trimmed by 5 bases and the J gene end by 5 bases; junction bases not matched to a gene: 10. CDR3 bases: TGTGCCAGCTCAAACTATCGGATAGCGGGGGACAATGAGCAGTTCTTC. Translation: CASSNYRIAGDNEQFF.

This CDR3 is CASSLNREDTQYF. CDR3 nucleotide sequence: TGTGCCAGCAGCTTGAACAGGGAAGATACGCAGTATTTT. V gene TRBV5-8 combines with J gene TRBJ2-3, with D tentatively TRBD1 (6 bases). Germline V CDR1 and CDR2: SGHTS, YDEGEE. The V end lost 1 base, the J end lost 5 bases, and 8 bases lay between the germline ends. The CDR3 has 13 amino acids. Full variable domain (remainder filled in from reference TRBV5-8 and TRBJ2-3): EAGVTQSPTHLIKTRGQQATLRCSPISGHTSVYWYQQALGLGLQFLLWYDEGEERNRGNFPPRFSGRQFPNYSSELNVNALELEDSALYLCASSLNREDTQYFGPGTRLTVL.

This chain uses TRBV9 with TRBJ1-4; no reliable D call. This CDR3 is built from 14 residues. V was cut by 4 bases and J by 5 bases, with 12 bases left in between. Germline values: CDR1 SGDLS, CDR2 YYNGEE. DNA of the CDR3: TGTGCCAGCAGCCTAGGCGGAGGGAATGAAAAACTGTTTTTT. Translating gives CASSLGGGNEKLFF.

V gene TRBV5-6 combines with J gene TRBJ2-1; D is unclear. CDR1 and CDR2 from the germline V gene are SGHDT and YYEEEE. Trimming cost V 1 base and J 2 bases, with 7 bases left between them. This CDR3 has 14 residues. DNA for the CDR3: TGTGCCAGCAGCTTGTTTAGCACCTACAATGAGCAGTTCTTC. Translated, it gives CASSLFSTYNEQFF.

The chain links TRBV11-2 to TRBJ2-7, with no clear D. This CDR3 region has 13 residues. The germline V and J ends were trimmed by 1 base and 3 bases, with 7 bases remaining between them. Germline V CDR1 and CDR2: SGHAT, FQNNGV. DNA of the CDR3: TGTGCCAGCAGCTTAGCTTTTCTCTACGAGCAGTACGTC. Its protein is CASSLAFLYEQYV.

V gene TRBV4-1 combines with J gene TRBJ2-5, with 7 bases matching TRBD2. The CDR3 is 14 residues long. J gave up 4 bases and V 0 bases, and 2 bases lay outside the gene matches. Germline V gene sequence: CDR1 MGHRA, CDR2 YSYEKL. The CDR3 nucleotides read TGCGCCAGCAGCCAAGATAGCGGGTTAGAGACCCAGTACTTC. Translation gives CASSQDSGLETQYF.

This clone came up once. V usage is TRBV6-5 and J usage is TRBJ2-7, with no clear D. The V gene lost 5 bases and the J gene lost 1 base, with 9 bases spanning the gap. Germline CDR1 is MNHEY and CDR2 is SVGAGI. The length of the CDR3 is 13 residues. The CDR3 coding sequence is TGTGCCAGCAGTCTCGAGGCGTCCTACGAGCAGTACGTC. Translating it yields CASSLEASYEQYV.

The chain employs TRBV10-3 and TRBJ2-3; the match to TRBD2 covers 11 bases. Germline V gene lookup returns CDR1 ENHRY and CDR2 SYGVKD. This CDR3 spans 15 amino acids. V lost 3 bases, J lost 5 bases, and 4 bases stayed unmatched. The CDR3 loop reads CAISDSGRAEDTQYF. In DNA form, the CDR3 reads TGTGCCATCAGTGATAGCGGGAGGGCCGAAGATACGCAGTATTTT.